A single T cell receptor beta chain is shown here with its context. Its antigen is still unknown. One entry per CDR3 protein, called by TCRdb with MiXCR from the 5' RACE reads. The table lists 35,000 to 45,000 distinct CDR3 sequences, 7.3% of them singletons, with 1.4% to 1.5% in the top ten. The data were obtained in a study of T-cell memory formation after mild COVID-19. V gave up 2 bases and J gave up 4 bases, with 15 bases separating them. In germline, CDR1 is MNHNY, CDR2 SVGAGI (reference sequence). The CDR3 spans 16 residues. Notes on the study in general: Clones that contracted clustered mainly in CM and EM if CD4+ and in EMRA if CD8+. Detection of some responders pre-infection suggested pre-existing cross-reactive memory T cells participated.

The rearrangement joins TRBV6-6 to TRBJ2-1; no clear D gene. This TCR was sampled from a man aged 18 to 30 who had mild COVID-19 (a few samples of this study predate the infection). Cell type and time point are not known. The specimen was PBMCs or a T cell subset sorted from them (not recorded which). The DNA for the CDR3 is TGTGCCAGCAGTTACCTCATAACCACTGGGTACAATGAGCAGTTCTTC. Protein product: CASSYLITTGYNEQFF.